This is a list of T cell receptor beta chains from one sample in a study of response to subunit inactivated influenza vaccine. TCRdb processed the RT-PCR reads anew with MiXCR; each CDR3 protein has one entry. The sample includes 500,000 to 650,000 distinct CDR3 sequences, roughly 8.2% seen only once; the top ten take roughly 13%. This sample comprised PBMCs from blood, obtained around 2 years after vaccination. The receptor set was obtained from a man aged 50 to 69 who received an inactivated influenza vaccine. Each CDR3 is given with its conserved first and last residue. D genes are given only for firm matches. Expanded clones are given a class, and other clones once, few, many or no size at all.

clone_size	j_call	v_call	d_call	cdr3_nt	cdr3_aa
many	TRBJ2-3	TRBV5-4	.	TGTGCCAGCAGCTTGTATTTAGCGAATACAGATACGCAGTATTTT	CASSLYLANTDTQYF
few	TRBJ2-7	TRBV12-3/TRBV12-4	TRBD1	TGTGCCAGCAGGACGACAGGGCAATCCTACGAGCAGTACTTC	CASRTTGQSYEQYF
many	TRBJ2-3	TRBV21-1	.	TGTGCCAGCAGCCCAGGGACTAGGAGCACAGATACGCAGTATTTT	CASSPGTRSTDTQYF
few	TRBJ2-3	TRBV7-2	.	TGTGCCAGCAGCTTATACCAATCCAGTAGCACAGATACGCAGTATTTT	CASSLYQSSSTDTQYF
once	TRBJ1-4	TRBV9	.	TGTGCCAGCAGCCCTGGGGGGGCGGCTGAAAAACTGTTTTTT	CASSPGGAAEKLFF
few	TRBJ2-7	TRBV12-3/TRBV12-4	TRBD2	TGTGCCAGCAGTTTGGGGGGGTTAAACGACGAGCAGTACTTC	CASSLGGLNDEQYF
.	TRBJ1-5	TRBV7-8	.	TGTGCCAGCAGCGTAATAGGGGCGGGCAGGGCGGATCAGCCCCAGCATTTT	CASSVIGAGRADQPQHF
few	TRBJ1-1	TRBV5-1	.	TGCGCCAGCAGCAGAGACAGCGTGAACACTGAAGCTTTCTTT	CASSRDSVNTEAFF
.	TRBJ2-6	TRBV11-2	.	TGTGCCAGCAGCTTAGAGGGGACATGGGGTAGCCCCACTGGCTCTGGGGCCAACGTCCTGACTTTC	CASSLEGTWGSPTGSGANVLTF
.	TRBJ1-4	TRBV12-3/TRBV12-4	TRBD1	TGTGCCAGCAGTTACAGGGGCCTGGCAACTAATGAAAAACTGTTTTTT	CASSYRGLATNEKLFF
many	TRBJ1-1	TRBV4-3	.	TGCGCCAGCAGCCAAGAGAGGGACACTGAAGCTTTCTTT	CASSQERDTEAFF
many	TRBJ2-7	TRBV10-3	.	TGTGCCATCAGTGATTCTGGGTACGAGCAGTACTTC	CAISDSGYEQYF
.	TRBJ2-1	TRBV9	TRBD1	TGTGCCAGTTCGCCATGGACAGGGAGTGATGAGCAGTTCTTC	CASSPWTGSDEQFF
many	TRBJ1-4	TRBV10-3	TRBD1	TGTGCCATCAGTGCGGGACAGTTAACAACTAATGAAAAACTGTTTTTT	CAISAGQLTTNEKLFF
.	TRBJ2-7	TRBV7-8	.	TGTGCCAGCAGCCCCAGCAATTACAGAACACCTAGACCCTACGAGCAGTACTTC	CASSPSNYRTPRPYEQYF
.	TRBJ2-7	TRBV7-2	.	TGTGCCAGCAGCTCTGTGTCGGCCGGTGGGCAGTACTTC	CASSSVSAGGQYF
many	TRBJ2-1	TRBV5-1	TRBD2	TGCGCCAGCAGCGCTAGCGGGAGCCTCTCCTACAATGAGCAGTTCTTC	CASSASGSLSYNEQFF
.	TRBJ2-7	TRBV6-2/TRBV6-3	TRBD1	TGTGCCAGCAGTTTAAGGATCCGGGACAGCCACGAGCAGTACTTC	CASSLRIRDSHEQYF
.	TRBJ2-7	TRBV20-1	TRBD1	TGCAGTGCAACCGGGACAGGGTACTCCGAGCAGTACTTC	CSATGTGYSEQYF
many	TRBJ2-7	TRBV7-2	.	TGTGCCAGCAGCACGTATGACACGGGGGAGCAGTACTTC	CASSTYDTGEQYF
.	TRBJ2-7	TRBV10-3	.	TGTGCCATCAGTGAGTACACAGAAAGCTACGAGCAGTACTTC	CAISEYTESYEQYF
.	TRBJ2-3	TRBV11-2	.	TGTGCCAGCAGCTTAGGGGACCTAGGGGAATTCGTAGTTGGCACAGATACGCAGTATTTT	CASSLGDLGEFVVGTDTQYF
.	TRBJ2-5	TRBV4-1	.	TGCGCCAGCAGCCAAGAAACCGCGGGCAGCTTGGAGACCCAGTACTTC	CASSQETAGSLETQYF
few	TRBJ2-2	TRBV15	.	TGTGCCACCAGCAGAGTTGGGCGGACCACGAACACCGGGGAGCTGTTTTTT	CATSRVGRTTNTGELFF
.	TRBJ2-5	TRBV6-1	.	TGTGCCAGCAAAATCCCAGGGGAAGAGACCCAGTACTTC	CASKIPGEETQYF
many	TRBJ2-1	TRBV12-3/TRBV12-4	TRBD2	TGTGCCAGCAGTTTAGGAGTAGCGGGTATTAATGAGCAGTTCTTC	CASSLGVAGINEQFF
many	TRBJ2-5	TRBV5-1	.	TGCGCCAGCAGCTTGGGTGGCCCGAACCAAGAGACCCAGTACTTC	CASSLGGPNQETQYF
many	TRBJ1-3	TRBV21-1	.	TGTGCCAGCCCGGACAGCAATCCTGGAAACACCATATATTTT	CASPDSNPGNTIYF
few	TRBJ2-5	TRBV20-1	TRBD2	TGCAGTGCTGCCCTCCAACCCCGAACTAGCGGGATGGAGACCCAGTACTTC	CSAALQPRTSGMETQYF
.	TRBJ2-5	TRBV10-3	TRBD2	TGTGCCATCAGTGAAAGCGCGGGAGGTTGGGAGACCCAGTACTTC	CAISESAGGWETQYF
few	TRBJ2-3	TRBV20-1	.	TGCAGTGCTAGAGGGGGGGCAGGGCCGGGAGATACGCAGTATTTT	CSARGGAGPGDTQYF
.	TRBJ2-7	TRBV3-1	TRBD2	TGTGCCAGCAGCCAAGATTCGGCTAGCGGGAGCTACGAGCAGTACTTC	CASSQDSASGSYEQYF
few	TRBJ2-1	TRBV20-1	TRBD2	TGCAGTGCGAGACTAGCGGGGGGCCCCGGCAATGAGCAGTTCTTC	CSARLAGGPGNEQFF
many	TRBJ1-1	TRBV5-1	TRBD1	TGCGCCAGCAGCTTTCAGCCAGGGGGCGCGGGCACTGAAGCTTTCTTT	CASSFQPGGAGTEAFF
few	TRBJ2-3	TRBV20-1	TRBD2	TGCAGTGCCATGATAGCGGGGAGGGCAGATACGCAGTATTTT	CSAMIAGRADTQYF
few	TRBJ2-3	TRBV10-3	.	TGTGCCATCAGCACCGACGGGGGTACGCAGTATTTT	CAISTDGGTQYF
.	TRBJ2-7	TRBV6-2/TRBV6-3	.	TGTGCCAGCAGCGGCCGGGGGCAATCCTACGAGCAGTACTTC	CASSGRGQSYEQYF
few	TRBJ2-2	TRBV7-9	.	TGTGCCAGCAGCTTAGCCAGGGGCATGTTGAACACCGGGGAGCTGTTTTTT	CASSLARGMLNTGELFF
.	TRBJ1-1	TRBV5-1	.	TGCGCCAGCAGCTTGGTGGCGAAGACTGAAGCTTTCTTT	CASSLVAKTEAFF
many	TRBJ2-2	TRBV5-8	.	TGTGCCAACGGCGGGCGTTTTAGGGCCGGGGAGCTGTTTTTT	CANGGRFRAGELFF
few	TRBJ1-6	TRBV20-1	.	TGCAGTGCCATTGCGGACAGCTCCTATAATTCACCCCTCCACTTT	CSAIADSSYNSPLHF
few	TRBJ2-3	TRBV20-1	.	TGCAGTGCTAGAGGTGTACGGGACCGTACAGATACGCAGTATTTT	CSARGVRDRTDTQYF
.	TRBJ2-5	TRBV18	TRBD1	TGTGCCAGCTCAGCGAACAGGGGGCGTTGGGAGACCCAGTACTTC	CASSANRGRWETQYF
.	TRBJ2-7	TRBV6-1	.	TGTGCCAGCAGGCCGCAGGGACACCACGAGCAGTACTTC	CASRPQGHHEQYF
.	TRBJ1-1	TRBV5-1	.	TGCGCCAGCAGCTCGGAAGGGTACACTGAAGCTTTCTTT	CASSSEGYTEAFF
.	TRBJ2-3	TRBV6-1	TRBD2	TGTGCCAGCATAATAGGGTTAGCGGGGATCACAGATACGCAGTATTTT	CASIIGLAGITDTQYF
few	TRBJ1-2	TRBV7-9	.	TGTGCCAGCAGCTTTAGCTTCGGGAAGCCTAACTATGGCTACACCTTC	CASSFSFGKPNYGYTF
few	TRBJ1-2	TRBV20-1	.	TGCAGTGCTAGTGCCGAACAGGATCTTTATGGCTACACCTTC	CSASAEQDLYGYTF
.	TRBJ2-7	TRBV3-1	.	TGTGCCTGCAGCCCCCCCCCGACGGTGACCCGATACGAGCAGTACTTC	CACSPPPTVTRYEQYF
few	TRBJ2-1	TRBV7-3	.	TGTGCCAGCAGCTTTACCAATTCCCTCCAATCAGCTGGTAGCTCCTACAATGAGCAGTTCTTC	CASSFTNSLQSAGSSYNEQFF
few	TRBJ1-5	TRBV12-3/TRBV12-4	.	TGTGCCAGCAGTGGAGGGATAAGGAATCAGCCCCAGCATTTT	CASSGGIRNQPQHF
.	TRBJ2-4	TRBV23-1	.	TGCGCCAGCAGTCAATCGACCGTAGCCAAAAACATTCAGTACTTC	CASSQSTVAKNIQYF
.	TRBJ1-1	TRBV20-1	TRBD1	TGCAGTGCTAGGAGACCGGGACAGGGGAGAAGTAGCACTGAAGCTTTCTTT	CSARRPGQGRSSTEAFF
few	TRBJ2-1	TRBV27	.	TGTGCCAGCAGTCTTACGTTAGGGTACAATTACAATGAGCAGTTCTTC	CASSLTLGYNYNEQFF
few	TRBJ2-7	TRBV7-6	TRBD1	TGTGCCAGCAGCTTAGGGGACAGGGATAACTACGAGCAGTACTTC	CASSLGDRDNYEQYF
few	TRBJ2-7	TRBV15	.	TGTGCCACCAGCAAAGACTACGACCCTTCCTACGAGCAGTACTTC	CATSKDYDPSYEQYF
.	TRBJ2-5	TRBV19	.	TGTGCCAGTAGTATAGGTAGGGACTCCAAGACCCAGTACTTC	CASSIGRDSKTQYF
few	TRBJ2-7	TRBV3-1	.	TGTGCCAGCAGCCAAGATGTGAGAGTTGGCTACGAGCAGTACTTC	CASSQDVRVGYEQYF
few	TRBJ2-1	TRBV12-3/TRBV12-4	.	TGTGCCAGCACCCCGACATGGGGTTGGGATGAGCAGTTCTTC	CASTPTWGWDEQFF
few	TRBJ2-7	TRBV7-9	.	TGTGCCAGCAGCTATGTCAGCCCCTACGAGCAGTACTTC	CASSYVSPYEQYF